What follows is one T cell receptor (beta chain) and its context. TCRdb reprocessed the 5' RACE reads via MiXCR and lists one record per CDR3 protein. The table shows some 160,000 distinct CDR3 sequences, with 10% to 15% occurring only once. This entry belongs to a study of T-cell memory formation after mild COVID-19. V gave up 3 bases and J gave up 9 bases, with 6 bases separating them. CDR1 and CDR2 (germline): SGHAT, FQNNGV. There are 12 residues in the CDR3. The TCR sequence derives from a man between 18 and 29 years old who had mild COVID-19 (a few samples of this study predate the infection). Cell type and time point are not known. The chain employs TRBV11-2 and TRBJ1-6; no definite D call. Material: PBMCs or a T cell subset sorted from them (not recorded which). CDR3 in DNA: TGTGCCAGCAGCTTTCCCCCTTCACCCCTCCACTTT. It translates to CASSFPPSPLHF.